This TCR beta chain was sequenced for a study of cytomegalovirus exposure and HLA in healthy donors (dated by TCRdb to the late 2010s). Study-wide context: In an earlier analysis of some 550 of the donors, approximately 300 Gb of sequence data and 100 million or so unique TCR beta sequences from about 179 million T cells were reported. In an earlier analysis of a few hundred of the donors, high-throughput TCR beta sequencing was used to judge whether each TCR beta V gene segment behaved as functional or pseudogenic. Using immunosequencing, the study profiled T cell repertoires from 666 subjects and related those repertoires to cytomegalovirus serostatus. To study patterns of TCR occurrence, a later analysis re-analyzed previously published TCR beta repertoires from 550 to 800 donors and added high-resolution HLA genotyping. Among some 410 genotyped donors of the cohort, an average of around 220,000 unique TCR beta nucleotide sequences was sequenced per donor, of which roughly 17% were non-productive. The later analysis used no new phenotypic data to find candidate immune exposures, relying instead on TCR beta sequences and their occurrence across donors. To predict cytomegalovirus infection status, the study brought together high-throughput TCR immunosequencing, statistical association of individual TCRs with disease status, and machine learning. Donor age, sex, ethnicity and CMV serostatus were collected together with the repertoire data. Genome-wide SNP genotypes for about three fifths of the 666 donors were used in a later genetic analysis, which treated that subset as a discovery cohort. Approximately 300 gigabases of sequencing data and about 92 million unique TCR sequences made up an early release that covered 640 HLA-typed donors. Besides the first cohort of 666 subjects, a separate validation cohort made up of over a hundred different subjects was used. Among the roughly 390 genotyped donors, around 79% belonged to the genetic ancestry cluster associated with self-reported Caucasian donors. The study aimed to test whether signatures of past pathogen exposure could be identified by cataloging public T cell receptors. Because of strong linkage in the cohort, roughly five DR-DQ haplotypes were treated as single units for association and clustering. Typing coverage varied by locus: about 629-630 donors for A, B, C, DRB1 and DQB1; about 520 for DQA1; nearly 610 for DPA1; 450 to 480 for DPB1. Every discovery cohort repertoire had been produced on one sequencing platform. Both class I and class II loci were covered by HLA typing, at four-digit resolution. Paper-wide results and their limitations: According to a later analysis, parvovirus B19, influenza, CMV and Epstein-Barr virus appeared linked to several top co-occurrence clusters. According to a later analysis, most CMV-associated TCR beta chains appeared to be HLA-restricted, and the HLA associations seemed to be driven largely by CMV exposure. Correlated functional status among segregating V segments might reflect linkage disequilibrium, but an unknown experimental factor could not be ruled out. Cytomegalovirus status was reported to be diagnosed by the classifier with high specificity and sensitivity in both the original and validation cohorts. Three of the identified cytomegalovirus-associated TCR beta chains were confirmed in vitro to be specific for cytomegalovirus antigens. V-gene and J-gene trimming of TCR beta chains was associated with a missense DCLRE1C variant in a later genetic analysis, and the association was replicated in an independent cohort. Most TCR sequences were observed very rarely across donors, whereas some public TCRs were present in many individuals. A further reported finding was that TCR beta sequences accurately predicted the HLA-A and HLA-B alleles for most subjects in the first cohort. In a later analysis, HLA-associated TCR beta chains showed more clonal expansion and lower generation probabilities than non-associated chains that were equally common. Presence/absence analyses assumed roughly uniform sequencing depth across donors, an assumption that may not hold. The 87-base-pair reads could not distinguish some IMGT-functional V segments, including TRBV6-2 and TRBV6-3, so those segments were excluded. For the cohort, immune exposure information was limited to CMV serostatus. Compared with the approximately 670-donor mean, donors in an Asian-associated ancestry cluster had fewer N-insertions in productive TCRs, according to a later genetic analysis. Because HLA typing was missing for some donors at each locus, association tests included only the typed subset. Because counts were too low, about 15 rarely observed V segments, including chromosome 9 orphons, were left out of the earlier analysis of 587 of the donors. The study gave a list of 150 to 200 TCR beta chains associated with cytomegalovirus. At a false discovery rate of 0.05, a later analysis linked 16,951 TCR beta sequences to specific HLA alleles. In an earlier analysis of a few hundred of the donors, most TCR beta V segments were observed in productive rearrangements about 87% or about 30% of the time, broadly matching IMGT annotations. According to the authors, the approach could potentially be generalized to other disease states and immunological phenotypes. In this cohort, only TCR beta chains were sequenced, and detectable features were limited by the absence of alpha or paired-chain data. The sequencing pipeline was judged likely to have produced a cluster of highly shared sequence variants as a technical artifact. Assigning TCR associations to individual alleles was difficult when HLA alleles, especially DR and DQ, strongly co-occurred. In a later analysis, the rate of TCR association differed among HLA loci, with DRB1 alleles having the most associated TCRs and HLA-C alleles having the fewest.

In total, about 650 healthy bone marrow donors made up the cohort. At the time of sampling, all cohort members were nominally healthy, though unrecorded immune exposures were likely present. The donor tested CMV seronegative and was one of the 352 seronegative cohort members. Every donor gave a peripheral blood sample, and the peripheral blood mononuclear cells from that sample were used for TCR beta sequencing. The Qiagen DNeasy Blood Extraction Kit was used to extract genomic DNA from the blood cell samples. The library was made by the immunoSEQ multiplex PCR assay. The multiplex PCR relied on a mix of 60 forward primers for TCR Vbeta segments and 13 reverse primers for TCR Jbeta segments. The CDR3 region of rearranged TCR beta genes was amplified from genomic DNA with a multiplex PCR assay. The amplified TCR beta libraries were sequenced on the Illumina HiSeq System as 87-base-pair reads. As for how the authors treated the data: In a later analysis, tens of millions of unique TCR beta chains were counted across the 500 to 850 repertoires, and roughly 11 million of these chains were shared by at least two donors. Raw reads were error-corrected and collapsed into unique sequences with a nearest-neighbor algorithm that merged closely related sequences to remove PCR and sequencing errors. Alignment of CDR3 sequences to IMGT reference sequences was used to assign V, D and J gene segments. For a sequence to be retained, at least a six-nucleotide match to both a V gene segment and a J gene segment was required. A rearrangement was called productive if the CDR3 had no stop codons and remained in frame with V and J, and every other rearrangement was called non-productive. CDR3 was defined according to IMGT convention as the region running from the second conserved V-encoded cysteine to the conserved J-encoded phenylalanine. The earlier analysis of about 620 of the donors excluded sequences that lacked an unambiguous match to a single V gene segment. An earlier analysis of a few hundred of the donors called V segments functional above 56.7% productive rearrangements and segregating when the between-donor standard deviation exceeded 5%. A statistical classification framework was developed to diagnose cytomegalovirus status using the catalog of TCR beta chain sequences. A later analysis assigned V and J genes by comparing TCR nucleotide sequences with IMGT/GENE-DB human TR gene sequences. In a later analysis, CDR3 sequences and most-parsimonious VDJ recombination scenarios were assigned using the TCRdist pipeline. In a later analysis, each TCR beta chain was defined by its CDR3 amino acid sequence together with its V-gene family, and reads without a unique V-gene family were excluded. As a way to deal with suspected cross-contamination and a sequencing artifact, a later analysis dropped 640 or so nucleotide sequences that were highly shared and had low generation probability. For each public chain, a later analysis derived a clonal expansion index from normalized ranks of inferred template counts within each repertoire. Generation probabilities in a later analysis came from a VDJ recombination model fitted to out-of-frame rearrangements, and those results were checked against IGoR. A later analysis scored TCR-TCR, TCR-HLA and TCR-CMV co-occurrence with hypergeometric tests, applying a repertoire-size bias correction to TCR pairs. A later analysis estimated false discovery rates by permuting HLA or CMV assignments 20 times. In a later analysis, co-occurring TCRs were grouped with DBSCAN, and TCRdist sequence similarity was added when clustering was performed within HLA-allele-positive subsets. Repertoires with fewer than 30,000 or more than 120,000 public chains, plus five repertoires with anomalous nucleotide sharing, were excluded from co-occurrence clustering. TCRdb's version of the immuneACCESS table is confined to in-frame rearrangements and falls short of the full clone set. An unresolved V gene accounts for under half of the shortfall where checked; the remainder is of unknown origin. V and J calls plus clone size are reproduced from that table; the DNA served to infer D and trimming. The sample table lists some 150,000 clones, more than 75% of them with a count of one. Of the sample, 1.1% is held by the ten largest clones.

To note about this clone: No antigen is known for it. One base away there is no much larger clone; base qualities are not given.

Per the germline V gene (reference sequence), LNHDA is the CDR1 and SQIVND is the CDR2. Trimming at the junction amounts to 9 bases on V and 4 bases on J, and the germline ends lie 18 bases apart. From cysteine to phenylalanine, the CDR3 is 14 amino acids long. Only the CDR3 portion is preserved as DNA: 42 bases, with reading frame beginning at the first base. In this chain, TRBV19 is recombined with TRBJ1-2; the D gene is perhaps TRBD1, on 6 matching bases. The clonotype was recovered from a male donor in good health and CMV-seronegative. The specimen was PBMCs. The CDR3 reads CASRQEPRLYGYTF. The DNA reads TGTGCCAGCCGACAGGAACCAAGACTCTATGGCTACACCTTC.